This T cell receptor beta chain was recorded in a study of identical twins. Study-level results: Out-of-frame TCR alpha sharing in monozygotic twins exceeded recombination model predictions.

Ten or more counts support this clonotype. Antigen: not known. One entry per CDR3 protein, called by TCRdb with MiXCR from the 5' RACE reads. Seen here are 700,000 or so distinct CDR3 sequences, 8.6% observed once, and the top ten hold roughly 0.97%. This CDR3 has 13 amino acids. The junction had 3 bases not matched to a gene; V was cut back by 6 bases and J by 1 base. The same sample was also studied in work on yellow fever vaccine responses in identical twins.

The clonotype was recovered from a woman aged 18-35 years in good health. This chain connects TRBV12-3 or TRBV12-4 to TRBJ2-7, with 7 bases fitting TRBD1. What was sequenced was PBMCs. CDR3 coding DNA: TGTGCCAGCAGGCCGACAGGGTCCTACGAGCAGTACTTC. The encoded protein is CASRPTGSYEQYF.